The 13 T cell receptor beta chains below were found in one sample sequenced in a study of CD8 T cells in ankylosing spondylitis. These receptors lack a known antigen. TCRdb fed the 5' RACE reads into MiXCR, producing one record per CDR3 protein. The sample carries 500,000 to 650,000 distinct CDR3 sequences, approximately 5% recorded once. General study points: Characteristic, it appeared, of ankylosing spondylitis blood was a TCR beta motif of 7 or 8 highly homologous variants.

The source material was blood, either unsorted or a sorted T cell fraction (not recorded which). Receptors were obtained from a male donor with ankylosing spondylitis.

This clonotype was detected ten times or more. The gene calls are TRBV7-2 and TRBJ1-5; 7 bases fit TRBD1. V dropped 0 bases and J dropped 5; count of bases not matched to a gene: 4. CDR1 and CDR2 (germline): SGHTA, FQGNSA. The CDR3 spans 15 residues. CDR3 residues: CASSLATGRHQPQHF. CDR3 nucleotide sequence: TGTGCCAGCAGCTTAGCGACAGGGAGGCATCAGCCCCAGCATTTT.

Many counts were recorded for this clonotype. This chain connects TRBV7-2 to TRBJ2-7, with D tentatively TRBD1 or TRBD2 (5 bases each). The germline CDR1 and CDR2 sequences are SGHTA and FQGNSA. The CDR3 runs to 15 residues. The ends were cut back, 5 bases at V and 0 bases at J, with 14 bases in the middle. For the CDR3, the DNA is TGTGCCAGCAGCCTAACGGGGACGAGCTCCTACGAGCAGTACTTC. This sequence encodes CASSLTGTSSYEQYF.

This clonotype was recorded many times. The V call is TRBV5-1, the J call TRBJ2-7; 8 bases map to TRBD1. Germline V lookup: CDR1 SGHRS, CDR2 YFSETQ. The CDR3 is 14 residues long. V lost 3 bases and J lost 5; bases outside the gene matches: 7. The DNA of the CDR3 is TGCGCCAGCAGCTCCGGACAGGGTAAGAACGAGCAGTACTTC. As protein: CASSSGQGKNEQYF.

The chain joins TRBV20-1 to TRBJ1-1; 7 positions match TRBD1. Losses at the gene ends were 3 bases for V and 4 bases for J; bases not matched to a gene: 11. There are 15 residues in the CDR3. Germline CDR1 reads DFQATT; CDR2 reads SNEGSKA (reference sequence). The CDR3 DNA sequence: TGCAGTGCTAGGGGCTTCGCGGCAGGGGGCACTGAAGCTTTCTTT. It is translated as CSARGFAAGGTEAFF.

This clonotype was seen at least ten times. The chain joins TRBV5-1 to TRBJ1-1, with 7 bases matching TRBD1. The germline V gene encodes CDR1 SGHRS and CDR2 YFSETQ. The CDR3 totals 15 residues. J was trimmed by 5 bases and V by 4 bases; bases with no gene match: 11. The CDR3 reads CASSDDRAGGTEAFF. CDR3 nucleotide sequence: TGCGCCAGCAGCGACGACAGGGCGGGGGGGACTGAAGCTTTCTTT.

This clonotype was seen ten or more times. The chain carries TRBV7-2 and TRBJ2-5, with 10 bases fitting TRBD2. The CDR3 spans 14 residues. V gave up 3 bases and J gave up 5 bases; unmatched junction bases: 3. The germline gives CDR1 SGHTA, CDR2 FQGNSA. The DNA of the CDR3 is TGTGCCAGCAGCTTCAGCGGGAGGGAGGAGACCCAGTACTTC. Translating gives CASSFSGREETQYF.

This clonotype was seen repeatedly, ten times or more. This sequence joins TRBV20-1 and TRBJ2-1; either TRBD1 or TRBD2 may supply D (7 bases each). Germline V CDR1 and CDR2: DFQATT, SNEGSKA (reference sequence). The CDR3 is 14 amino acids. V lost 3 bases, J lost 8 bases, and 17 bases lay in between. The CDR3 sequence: CSASVTAGQYEQFF. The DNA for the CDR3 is TGCAGTGCTAGTGTGACAGCGGGACAGTATGAGCAGTTCTTC.

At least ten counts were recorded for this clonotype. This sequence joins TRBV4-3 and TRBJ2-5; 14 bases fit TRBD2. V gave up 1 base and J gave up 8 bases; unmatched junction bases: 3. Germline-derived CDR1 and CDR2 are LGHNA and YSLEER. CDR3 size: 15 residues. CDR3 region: CASSQGTSGGKTQYF. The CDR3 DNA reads TGCGCCAGCAGCCAAGGGACTAGCGGGGGGAAAACCCAGTACTTC.

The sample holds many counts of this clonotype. The CDR3 reads CASSPWDRNSNQPQHF. The CDR3 DNA sequence: TGTGCCAGCAGCCCGTGGGACAGGAATAGCAATCAGCCCCAGCATTTT. V is TRBV7-8 and J is TRBJ1-5; the match to TRBD1 covers 8 bases. V was pared by 5 bases and J by 0 bases, with 6 bases of the junction left unmatched. CDR3 size: 16 residues. CDR1 and CDR2 from the germline V gene are SGHVS and FQNEAQ. The full variable domain, in which reference TRBV7-8 and TRBJ1-5 provide the parts outside the CDR3, is GAGVSQSPRYKVAKRGQDVALRCDPISGHVSLFWYQQALGQGPEFLTYFQNEAQLDKSGLPSDRFFAERPEGSVSTLKIQRTQQEDSAVYLCASSPWDRNSNQPQHFGDGTRLSIL.

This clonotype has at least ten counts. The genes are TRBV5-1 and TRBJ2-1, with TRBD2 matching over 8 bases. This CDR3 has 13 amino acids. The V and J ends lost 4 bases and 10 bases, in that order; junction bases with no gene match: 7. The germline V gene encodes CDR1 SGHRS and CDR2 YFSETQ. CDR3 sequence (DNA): TGCGCCAGCAGCACCTCGGGGACTAGGGAGCAGTTCTTC. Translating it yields CASSTSGTREQFF.

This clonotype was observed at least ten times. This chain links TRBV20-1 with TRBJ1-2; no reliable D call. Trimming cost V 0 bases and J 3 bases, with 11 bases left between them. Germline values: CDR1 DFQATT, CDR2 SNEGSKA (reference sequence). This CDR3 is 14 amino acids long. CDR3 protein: CSARDPKLDYGYTF. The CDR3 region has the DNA TGCAGTGCTAGAGATCCCAAATTGGACTATGGCTACACCTTC.

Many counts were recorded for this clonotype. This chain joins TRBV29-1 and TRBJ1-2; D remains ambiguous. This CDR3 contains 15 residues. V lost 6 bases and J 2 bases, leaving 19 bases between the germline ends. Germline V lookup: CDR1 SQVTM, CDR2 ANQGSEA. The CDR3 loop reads CSVTELAHTNYGYTF. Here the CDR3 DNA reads TGCAGCGTCACAGAACTGGCCCACACAAACTATGGCTACACCTTC.

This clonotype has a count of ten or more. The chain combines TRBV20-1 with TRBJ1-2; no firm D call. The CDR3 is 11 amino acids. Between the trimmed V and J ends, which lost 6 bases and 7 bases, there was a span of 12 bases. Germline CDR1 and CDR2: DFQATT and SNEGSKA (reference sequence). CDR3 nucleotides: TGCAGTGCCACGAGCGCTCGTGGCTACACCTTC. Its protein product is CSATSARGYTF.